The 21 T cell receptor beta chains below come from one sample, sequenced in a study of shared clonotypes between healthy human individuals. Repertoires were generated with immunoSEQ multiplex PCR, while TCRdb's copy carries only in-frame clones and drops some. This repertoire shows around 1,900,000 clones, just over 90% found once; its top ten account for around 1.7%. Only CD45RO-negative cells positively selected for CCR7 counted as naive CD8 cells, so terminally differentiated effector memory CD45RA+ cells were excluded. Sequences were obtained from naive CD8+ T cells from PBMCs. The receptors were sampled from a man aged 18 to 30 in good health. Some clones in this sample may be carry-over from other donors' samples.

CDR3 residues: CAWRRGQGARGYTF. In DNA form, the CDR3 reads TGTGCCTGGAGGCGAGGACAGGGGGCGAGGGGCTACACCTTC. The V gene is TRBV30, the J gene TRBJ1-2; 11 nucleotides match TRBD1. Germline trimming cut 3 bases from V and 8 bases from J; bases unmatched to any gene: 8. CDR1 and CDR2 (germline): GTSNPN, SVGIG (reference sequence). CDR3 size: 14 residues. Drawing the rest from reference TRBV30 and TRBJ1-2, the complete variable domain is SQTIHQWPATLVQPVGSPLSLECTVEGTSNPNLYWYRQAAGRGLQLLFYSVGIGQISSEVPQNLSASRPQDRQFILSSKKLLLSDSGFYLCAWRRGQGARGYTFGSGTRLTVV.

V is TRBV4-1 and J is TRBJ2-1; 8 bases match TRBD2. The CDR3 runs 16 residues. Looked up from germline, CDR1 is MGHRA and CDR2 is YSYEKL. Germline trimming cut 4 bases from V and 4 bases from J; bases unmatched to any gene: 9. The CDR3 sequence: CASSLVLAGRYNEQFF. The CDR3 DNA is TGCGCCAGCAGCCTCGTCCTAGCGGGCCGTTACAATGAGCAGTTCTTC.

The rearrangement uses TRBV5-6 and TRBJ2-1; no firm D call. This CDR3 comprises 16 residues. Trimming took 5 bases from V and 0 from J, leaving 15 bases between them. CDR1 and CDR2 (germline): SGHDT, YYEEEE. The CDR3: CASSIPRLSSYNEQFF. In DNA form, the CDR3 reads TGTGCCAGCAGTATCCCCCGGCTGAGCTCCTACAATGAGCAGTTCTTC.

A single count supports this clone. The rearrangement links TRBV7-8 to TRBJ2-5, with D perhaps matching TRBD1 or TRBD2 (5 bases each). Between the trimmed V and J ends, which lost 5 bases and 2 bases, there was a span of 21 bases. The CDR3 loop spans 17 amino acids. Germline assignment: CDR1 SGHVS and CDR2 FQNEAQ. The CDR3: CASSTLFGASRQETQYF. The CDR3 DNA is TGTGCCAGCAGCACCTTATTCGGGGCTAGCAGACAAGAGACCCAGTACTTC.

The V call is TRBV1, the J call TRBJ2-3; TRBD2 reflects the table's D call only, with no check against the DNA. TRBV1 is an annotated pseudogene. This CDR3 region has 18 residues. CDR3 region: CTSSQSDLAESSTDTQYF. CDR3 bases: TGCACCAGCAGCCAGTCGGACCTAGCGGAATCTAGCACAGATACGCAGTATTTT.

The CDR3: CSTGTSAYNEQFF. As DNA, the CDR3 is TGCAGCACCGGGACTAGCGCTTACAATGAGCAGTTCTTC. This sequence joins TRBV29-1 and TRBJ2-1; TRBD2 matches 10 bases. The CDR3 covers 13 residues. Trimming removed 8 bases from V and 4 bases from J; junction bases left unmatched: 5. Germline CDR1 and CDR2: SQVTM and ANQGSEA.

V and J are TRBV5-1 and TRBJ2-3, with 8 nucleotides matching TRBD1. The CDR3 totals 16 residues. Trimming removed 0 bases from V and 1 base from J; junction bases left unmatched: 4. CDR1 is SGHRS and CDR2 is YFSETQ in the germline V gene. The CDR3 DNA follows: TGCGCCAGCAGCTTGGTACAGGGGGTTGGCACAGATACGCAGTATTTT. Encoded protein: CASSLVQGVGTDTQYF.

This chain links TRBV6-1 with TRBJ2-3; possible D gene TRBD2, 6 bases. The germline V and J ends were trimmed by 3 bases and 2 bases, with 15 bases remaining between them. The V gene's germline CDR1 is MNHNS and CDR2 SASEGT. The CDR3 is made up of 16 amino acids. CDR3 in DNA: TGTGCCAGCAGTGAGAGAGCGGGTAGCTCCACAGATACGCAGTATTTT. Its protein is CASSERAGSSTDTQYF.

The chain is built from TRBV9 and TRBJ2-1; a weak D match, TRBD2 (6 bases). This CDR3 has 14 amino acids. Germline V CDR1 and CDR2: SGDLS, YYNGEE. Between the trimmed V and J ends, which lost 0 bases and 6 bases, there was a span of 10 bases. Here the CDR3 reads CASSVGGGINEQFF. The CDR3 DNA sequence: TGTGCCAGCAGCGTAGGTGGAGGGATCAATGAGCAGTTCTTC.

The CDR3 nucleotides read TGTGCCAGCAGTGAAGTACGACTCGGGCGAACTGAAGCTTTCTTT. The encoded protein is CASSEVRLGRTEAFF. This chain connects TRBV6-1 to TRBJ1-1; D gene unclear. Germline values: CDR1 MNHNS, CDR2 SASEGT. CDR3 size: 15 residues. Trimming stripped 1 base from V and 5 bases from J, with 14 bases between.

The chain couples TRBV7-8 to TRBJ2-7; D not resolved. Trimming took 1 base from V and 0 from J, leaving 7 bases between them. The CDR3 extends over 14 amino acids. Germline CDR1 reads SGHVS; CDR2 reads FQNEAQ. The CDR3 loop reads CASSLDEPSYEQYF. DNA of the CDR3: TGTGCCAGCAGCTTAGATGAGCCCTCCTACGAGCAGTACTTC.

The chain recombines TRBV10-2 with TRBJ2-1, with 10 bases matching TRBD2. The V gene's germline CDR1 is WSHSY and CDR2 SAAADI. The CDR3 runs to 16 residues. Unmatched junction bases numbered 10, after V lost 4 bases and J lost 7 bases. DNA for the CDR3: TGCGCCAGCAGTGGACCTAGCGGGAGCGGTGGGAATGAGCAGTTCTTC. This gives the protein CASSGPSGSGGNEQFF.

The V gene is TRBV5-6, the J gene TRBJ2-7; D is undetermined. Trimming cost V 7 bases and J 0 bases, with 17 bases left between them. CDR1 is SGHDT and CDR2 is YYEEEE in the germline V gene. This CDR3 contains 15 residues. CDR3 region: CASLFVLTSSYEQYF. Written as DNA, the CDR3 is TGTGCCAGCCTTTTTGTTCTCACGAGCTCCTACGAGCAGTACTTC. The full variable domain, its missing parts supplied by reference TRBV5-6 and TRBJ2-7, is DAGVTQSPTHLIKTRGQQVTLRCSPKSGHDTVSWYQQALGQGPQFIFQYYEEEERQRGNFPDRFSGHQFPNYSSELNVNALLLGDSALYLCASLFVLTSSYEQYFGPGTRLTVT.

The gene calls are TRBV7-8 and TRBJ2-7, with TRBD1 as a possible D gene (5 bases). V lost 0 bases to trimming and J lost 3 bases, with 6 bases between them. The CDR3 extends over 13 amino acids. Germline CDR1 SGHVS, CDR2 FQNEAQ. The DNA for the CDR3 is TGTGCCAGCAGCTTAGCTGGACACTACGAGCAGTACTTC. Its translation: CASSLAGHYEQYF.

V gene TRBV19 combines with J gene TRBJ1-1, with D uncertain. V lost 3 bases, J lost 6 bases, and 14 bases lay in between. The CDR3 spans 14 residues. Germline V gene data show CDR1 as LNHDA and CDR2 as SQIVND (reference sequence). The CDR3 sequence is CASSIGGRLSEAFF. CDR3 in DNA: TGTGCCAGTAGTATCGGAGGCCGCCTTTCTGAAGCTTTCTTT.

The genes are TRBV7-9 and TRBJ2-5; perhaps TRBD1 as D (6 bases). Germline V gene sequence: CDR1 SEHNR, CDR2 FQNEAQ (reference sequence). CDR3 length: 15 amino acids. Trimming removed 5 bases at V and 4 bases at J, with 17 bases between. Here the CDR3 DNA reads TGTGCCAGCAGCCTTCGGGACAACCTGGGAGAGACCCAGTACTTC. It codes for CASSLRDNLGETQYF.

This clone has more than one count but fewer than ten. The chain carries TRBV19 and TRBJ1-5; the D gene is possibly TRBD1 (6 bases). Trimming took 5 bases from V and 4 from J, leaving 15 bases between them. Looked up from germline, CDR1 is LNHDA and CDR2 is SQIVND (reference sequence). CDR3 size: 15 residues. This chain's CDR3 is CASSYRVLTNQPQHF. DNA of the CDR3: TGTGCCAGTAGTTACAGGGTCCTGACTAATCAGCCCCAGCATTTT. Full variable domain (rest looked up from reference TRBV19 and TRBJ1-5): DGGITQSPKYLFRKEGQNVTLSCEQNLNHDAMYWYRQDPGQGLRLIYYSQIVNDFQKGDIAEGYSVSREKKESFPLTVTSAQKNPTAFYLCASSYRVLTNQPQHFGDGTRLSIL.

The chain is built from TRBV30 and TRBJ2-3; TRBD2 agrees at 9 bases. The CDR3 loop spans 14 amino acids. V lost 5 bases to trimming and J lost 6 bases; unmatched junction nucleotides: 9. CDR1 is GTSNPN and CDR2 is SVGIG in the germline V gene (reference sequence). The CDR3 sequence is CAWDLAGGGDTQYF. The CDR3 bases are TGTGCCTGGGACCTCGCGGGAGGGGGCGATACGCAGTATTTT.

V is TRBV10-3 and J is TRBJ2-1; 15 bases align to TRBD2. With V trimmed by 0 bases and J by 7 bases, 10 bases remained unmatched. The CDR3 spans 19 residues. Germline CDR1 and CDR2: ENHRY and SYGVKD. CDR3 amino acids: CAISESQSGLAGGLNEQFF. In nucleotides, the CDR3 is TGTGCCATCAGTGAGTCTCAATCCGGACTAGCGGGAGGGCTAAATGAGCAGTTCTTC.

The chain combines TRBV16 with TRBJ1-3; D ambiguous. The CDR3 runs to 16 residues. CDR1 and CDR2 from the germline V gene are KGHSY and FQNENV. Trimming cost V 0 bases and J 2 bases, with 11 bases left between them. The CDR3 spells CASSQSVGVTGNTIYF. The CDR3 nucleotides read TGTGCCAGCAGCCAATCCGTTGGGGTTACTGGAAACACCATATATTTT.

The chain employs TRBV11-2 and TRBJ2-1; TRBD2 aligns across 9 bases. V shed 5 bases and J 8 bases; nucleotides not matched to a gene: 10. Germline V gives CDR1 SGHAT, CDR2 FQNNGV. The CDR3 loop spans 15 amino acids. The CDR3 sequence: CASSAGLAALDEQFF. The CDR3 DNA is TGTGCCAGCAGCGCGGGACTAGCCGCGTTGGATGAGCAGTTCTTC.